The clone carrying this T cell receptor (beta chain) came up many times. Its antigen is as yet unknown. This sample is part of a study of spatial heterogeneity in lung cancer. Findings of the study overall: Resection saw ubiquitous expanded tumor TCRs appear in blood more than follow-up did.

The CDR3 has 12 amino acids. V shed 5 bases and J shed 10 bases, with 15 bases lying between them. Germline CDR1 DFQATT, CDR2 SNEGSKA (reference sequence). Each CDR3 protein is one row after TCRdb ran MiXCR on the 5' RACE reads. The table includes more than 45,000 distinct CDR3 sequences, around 5.2% detected once. The time point: sample taken at primary tumor resection. TCRs were sequenced from unsorted whole RNA of tumor, nontumor lung or PBMC. The V and J genes are TRBV20-1 and TRBJ2-1; D might be TRBD2 (5 bases). The sequences come from PBMCs, collected at surgery. This receptor was taken from a male donor with early-stage non-small cell lung cancer. This chain's CDR3 is CSAEGYAGEQFF. The CDR3 nucleotides read TGCAGTGCTGAGGGCTATGCTGGGGAGCAGTTCTTC.